The sequence of this T cell receptor beta chain was determined in a study of blood T cell repertoires in COVID-19. Overall study context: Specimens from acute and convalescent COVID-19 originated in the United States, Italy and Spain.

Assay used: immunoSEQ multiplex PCR; TCRdb lists only in-frame clones, some missing. The sample has 150,000 to 200,000 clones; 65% to 85% are singletons. The cohort comprised adults aged 18 to 89 years residing in 20 to 25 US areas. Exposed enrollees encountered a COVID-19 case at some point within 2 weeks before study entry. Germline-derived CDR1 and CDR2 are KGHSH and LQKENI. The CDR3 length is 17 residues. The J segment lost 1 base and the V segment lost 6 bases, leaving 10 bases of the junction unmatched. Sequencing used PBMCs or T cells enriched from blood (not recorded which). The chain uses TRBV18 and TRBJ2-3, with 10 bases fitting TRBD1. The receptor comes from a man aged 65 to 85 who had been exposed to COVID-19. The CDR3 loop is CASSTTGGSFGTDTQYF. In DNA form, the CDR3 reads TGTGCCAGCTCCACGACAGGGGGCTCCTTCGGCACAGATACGCAGTATTTT.